A single sample is the source of the 31 T cell receptor beta chains below, sequenced in a study of early T cells in non-severe SARS-CoV-2 infection. TCRdb called the 5' RACE reads again in MiXCR, with one record for every CDR3 protein. The sample gives more than 55,000 distinct CDR3 sequences, approximately 6.1% of which show up once; under 4% is in the top ten. The input for sequencing was whole blood, taken at baseline. The receptors shown here come from an adult who was a healthcare worker with PCR-confirmed SARS-CoV-2 infection or an uninfected control (not recorded which).

This clonotype was seen at least ten times. The chain carries TRBV7-9 and TRBJ2-6; D unresolved. The CDR3 has 13 amino acids. Deletions cut 3 bases from V and 2 bases from J, with 2 bases between. Germline CDR1 reads SEHNR; CDR2 reads FQNEAQ (reference sequence). The CDR3 is CASSFTGANVLTF. The CDR3 nucleotides read TGTGCCAGCAGCTTCACTGGGGCCAACGTCCTGACTTTC.

This clonotype showed up many times. The chain joins TRBV29-1 to TRBJ2-2; D uncertain. V lost 0 bases and J 4 bases, leaving 12 bases between the germline ends. Germline loops: CDR1 SQVTM, CDR2 ANQGSEA. The CDR3 extends over 15 amino acids. The CDR3 region has the DNA TGCAGCGTTGAAGATCTGGAGACGGGCACCGGGGAGCTGTTTTTT. Amino acids: CSVEDLETGTGELFF.

This clonotype was observed a few times. The rearrangement uses TRBV5-4 and TRBJ2-7; TRBD1 or TRBD2 may be the D gene (5 bases each). This CDR3 has 14 amino acids. Trimming left V 4 bases short and J 2 bases short, with 13 bases between. Germline CDR1 reads SGHNT; CDR2 reads YYREEE (reference sequence). CDR3 amino acids: CASSETGRPYEQYF. The CDR3 nucleotides are TGTGCCAGCAGCGAGACGGGACGGCCCTACGAGCAGTACTTC. The complete variable domain, with remaining parts taken from reference TRBV5-4 and TRBJ2-7, reads ETGVTQSPTHLIKTRGQQVTLRCSSQSGHNTVSWYQQALGQGPQFIFQYYREEENGRGNFPPRFSGLQFPNYSSELNVNALELDDSALYLCASSETGRPYEQYFGPGTRLTVT.

The chain carries TRBV6-5 and TRBJ1-1; D remains unclear. CDR3 length equals 14 residues. The germline V gene encodes CDR1 MNHEY and CDR2 SVGAGI. The V and J ends lost 2 bases and 1 base respectively, with 8 bases between them. The CDR3 DNA reads as TGTGCCAGCAGTTACAGCTTCGGGAACACTGAAGCTTTCTTT. Amino acids: CASSYSFGNTEAFF.

This clonotype has at least ten counts. V is TRBV6-6 and J is TRBJ1-2, with D maybe TRBD1 (5 bases). This CDR3 has 14 amino acids. Trimming pared 5 bases from V and 8 bases from J, leaving 18 bases between. Germline V gene data show CDR1 as MNHNY and CDR2 as SVGAGI (reference sequence). The CDR3 here is CASSQGPPTAGYTF. The CDR3 nucleotides read TGTGCCAGCAGTCAAGGGCCTCCGACAGCAGGCTACACCTTC.

This clonotype was detected ten times or more. J is TRBJ1-5 and V is TRBV19; D remains unclear. The CDR3 consists of 16 residues. V shed 2 bases and J shed 0 bases, with 11 bases lying between them. Germline V gene lookup returns CDR1 LNHDA and CDR2 SQIVND (reference sequence). The CDR3 spells CASSISPDYSNQPQHF. As DNA, the CDR3 is TGTGCCAGTAGTATATCTCCGGATTATAGCAATCAGCCCCAGCATTTT.

By sample fraction, this clonotype is medium-sized. The V call is TRBV15, the J call TRBJ2-1; D not certain. The CDR3 has 15 amino acids. In germline, CDR1 is LNHNV, CDR2 YYDKDF (reference sequence). V gave up 0 bases and J gave up 3 bases, with 9 bases separating them. For the CDR3, the DNA is TGTGCCACCAGCAGAGAACCAGGCGTCTACAATGAGCAGTTCTTC. Translation gives CATSREPGVYNEQFF.

There are a few counts of this clonotype. CDR3 protein: CASSLVRGYNEQFF. CDR3 coding DNA: TGTGCCAGCAGCTTAGTTCGGGGATACAATGAGCAGTTCTTC. The chain is built from TRBV11-2 and TRBJ2-1; weak D call: TRBD2 (5 bases). This CDR3 comprises 14 residues. V lost 1 base and J lost 4, with 8 bases in between. In germline, CDR1 is SGHAT, CDR2 FQNNGV.

The V gene is TRBV6-2 or TRBV6-3, the J gene TRBJ1-2; D perhaps matches TRBD1 (6 bases). This CDR3 spans 14 amino acids. Germline V gene lookup returns CDR1 MNHEY and CDR2 SVGEGT. Trimming shortened V by 6 bases and J by 0 bases, and 11 bases separated the two germline ends. The CDR3, as DNA: TGTGCCAGCAGACCTAGGGGGACTAACTATGGCTACACCTTC. Residues: CASRPRGTNYGYTF.

In its sample, this clonotype was seen many times. The chain recombines TRBV7-9 with TRBJ1-6; a possible D gene is TRBD1 (5 bases). Per the germline V gene, CDR1 is SEHNR and CDR2 is FQNEAQ (reference sequence). The V and J ends lost 6 bases and 10 bases respectively, with 25 bases between them. The CDR3 sequence is 17 residues long. This CDR3 is CASRLLGRDGVGSPLHF. CDR3 DNA sequence: TGTGCCAGCAGACTACTCGGCCGGGACGGCGTGGGATCACCCCTCCACTTT.

Ten or more counts support this clonotype. The chain combines TRBV5-6 with TRBJ1-1; no clear D. V lost 2 bases, J lost 1 base, and 3 bases lay in between. Per germline, CDR1 SGHDT and CDR2 YYEEEE. The CDR3 extends over 12 amino acids. The chain's CDR3 is CASSLQNTEAFF. The CDR3 nucleotides read TGTGCCAGCAGCTTACAGAACACTGAAGCTTTCTTT.

This clonotype was observed many times. The chain employs TRBV28 and TRBJ1-1, with 8 bases identical to TRBD1. The germline gives CDR1 MDHEN, CDR2 SYDVKM. The CDR3 is 14 amino acids. The V and J ends lost 3 bases and 6 bases, in that order; junction bases with no gene match: 6. CDR3 sequence (DNA): TGTGCCAGCAGTTTCCAACCGGGACAGGCTGAAGCTTTCTTT. It is translated as CASSFQPGQAEAFF.

This clonotype was detected many times. V is TRBV3-1 and J is TRBJ1-2; D call uncertain. With 0 bases removed from V and 7 bases from J, the gap between germline ends came to 12 bases. This CDR3 is 14 amino acids long. Germline assignment: CDR1 LGHDT and CDR2 YNNKEL (reference sequence). Here the CDR3 DNA reads TGTGCCAGCAGCCAAGATCTGCGAATCTCTGGCTACACCTTC. Amino acid sequence: CASSQDLRISGYTF.

This clonotype was observed many times. The chain carries TRBV5-4 and TRBJ2-1; 7 nucleotides agree with TRBD1. In germline, CDR1 is SGHNT, CDR2 YYREEE (reference sequence). The CDR3 length is 13 residues. Trimming cost V 3 bases and J 10 bases; bases outside gene matches: 7. The CDR3 loop is CASSSTGESEQFF. Here the CDR3 DNA reads TGTGCCAGCAGCTCAACAGGGGAATCGGAGCAGTTCTTC.

V is TRBV5-8 and J is TRBJ2-1; D possibly corresponds to TRBD1 (6 bases). The CDR3 totals 14 residues. Germline V gives CDR1 SGHTS, CDR2 YDEGEE. The germline V and J ends were trimmed by 6 bases and 3 bases, with 13 bases remaining between them. Here the CDR3 DNA reads TGTGCCAGCACCGAGGACAGCAACTACAATGAGCAGTTCTTC. The encoded protein is CASTEDSNYNEQFF.

The rearrangement links TRBV6-5 to TRBJ2-2; 8 nucleotides agree with TRBD2. V gave up 2 bases and J gave up 7 bases; unmatched junction bases: 9. The CDR3 is 16 amino acids. CDR1 is MNHEY, CDR2 SVGAGI, per germline. The DNA for the CDR3 is TGTGCCAGCAGTTACGTGGTAGCGGGGTCCAACGGGGAGCTGTTTTTT. Residues: CASSYVVAGSNGELFF.

This clonotype was recorded many times. This rearrangement joins TRBV28 to TRBJ2-1; D unclear. CDR1 and CDR2 (germline): MDHEN, SYDVKM. V was pared by 6 bases and J by 5 bases, with 11 bases between. The length of the CDR3 is 13 residues. In nucleotides, the CDR3 is TGTGCCAGCAGCCGACACGGAGACAATGAGCAGTTCTTC. As protein: CASSRHGDNEQFF.

This clonotype was detected ten times or more. The J gene is TRBJ1-2, the V gene TRBV28; 10 nucleotides match TRBD1. This CDR3 is 14 amino acids long. CDR1 and CDR2 from the germline V gene are MDHEN and SYDVKM. After removal of 6 bases from V and 7 bases from J, the junction contained 8 bases not matched to a gene. The CDR3 sequence is CASSSGTGVFGYTF. Here the CDR3 DNA reads TGTGCCAGCAGCTCCGGGACAGGGGTATTTGGCTACACCTTC.

This chain links TRBV3-1 with TRBJ2-5; the D gene could be TRBD1 or TRBD2 (5 bases each). The length of the CDR3 is 14 residues. V was pared by 6 bases and J by 5 bases, with 16 bases between. Germline-derived CDR1 and CDR2 are LGHDT and YNNKEL (reference sequence). CDR3 DNA: TGTGCCAGCAGTCACGATGGGGGTCGGGAGACCCAGTACTTC. This translates into CASSHDGGRETQYF.

CDR3 loop: CASSPRGTGGVDEQYF. CDR3 in DNA: TGCGCCAGCAGCCCTAGGGGGACAGGGGGCGTCGACGAGCAGTACTTC. V is TRBV5-1 and J is TRBJ2-7; 12 bases match TRBD1. From germline, CDR1 is SGHRS and CDR2 YFSETQ. This CDR3 comprises 16 residues. Trimming removed 4 bases from V and 5 bases from J; junction bases left unmatched: 10.

The table lists this clonotype with many counts. The J gene is TRBJ1-2, the V gene TRBV29-1; 9 nucleotides agree with TRBD1. Germline V lookup: CDR1 SQVTM, CDR2 ANQGSEA. This CDR3 is built from 14 residues. Losses at the gene ends were 7 bases for V and 3 bases for J; bases not matched to a gene: 9. In DNA form, the CDR3 reads TGCAGCGCGTACGGGACAGGGAAGGACTATGGCTACACCTTC. It is translated as CSAYGTGKDYGYTF.

This clonotype was counted ten times or more. The chain carries TRBV21-1 and TRBJ1-1. TRBV21-1 is an annotated pseudogene. The CDR3 loop spans 13 amino acids. This CDR3 is CASSKYRRPEAFF. The CDR3 bases are TGTGCCAGCAGCAAGTATCGCAGGCCTGAAGCTTTCTTT.

The table lists this clonotype with many counts. The rearrangement links TRBV9 to TRBJ2-3; D may be TRBD1 (6 bases). From germline, CDR1 is SGDLS and CDR2 YYNGEE. The CDR3 is 14 amino acids. The V gene lost 0 bases and the J gene lost 4 bases, with 9 bases spanning the gap. The CDR3 bases are TGTGCCAGCAGCGTAGAACCAGGGGCAGATACGCAGTATTTT. Translating gives CASSVEPGADTQYF. Variable domain in full (rest from reference TRBV9 and TRBJ2-3): DSGVTQTPKHLITATGQRVTLRCSPRSGDLSVYWYQQSLDQGLQFLIQYYNGEERAKGNILERFSAQQFPDLHSELNLSSLELGDSALYFCASSVEPGADTQYFGPGTRLTVL.

This clonotype was seen many times. This chain uses TRBV12-3 or TRBV12-4 with TRBJ2-1, with 15 bases that match TRBD2. The CDR3 sequence is 15 residues long. V dropped 5 bases and J dropped 10; count of bases not matched to a gene: 6. As DNA, the CDR3 is TGTGCCAGCAGTCCCGGACTAGCGGGAGGGTGGGAGCAGTTCTTC. Translation: CASSPGLAGGWEQFF.

The chain has TRBV27 and TRBJ2-5; D may be TRBD1 or TRBD2 (6 bases each). Per germline, CDR1 MNHEY and CDR2 SMNVEV (reference sequence). The CDR3 has 16 residues. Trimming removed 2 bases at V and 1 base at J, with 14 bases between. CDR3 amino acids: CASSLGGAGTQETQYF. CDR3 DNA: TGTGCCAGCAGTTTAGGGGGCGCGGGGACCCAAGAGACCCAGTACTTC.

This clonotype was seen many times. This chain connects TRBV28 to TRBJ2-4; 14 nucleotides align to TRBD2. The CDR3 loop spans 17 amino acids. The germline CDR1 and CDR2 sequences are MDHEN and SYDVKM. V lost 4 bases, J lost 8 bases, and 10 bases stayed unmatched. The DNA for the CDR3 is TGTGCCAGCAGTTCGACTAGCGGGAGGGCCAATGAATACATTCAGTACTTC. Its translation: CASSSTSGRANEYIQYF.

Many counts were recorded for this clonotype. The rearrangement joins TRBV7-6 to TRBJ2-6, with 9 bases that match TRBD1. V trimming: 5 bases; J trimming: 3 bases; junction bases outside the gene matches: 8. The CDR3 covers 17 residues. CDR1 and CDR2 (germline): SGHVS, FNYEAQ. In nucleotides, the CDR3 is TGTGCCAGCAGCCTTAAACAGGGGGCGGATGGGGCCAACGTCCTGACTTTC. Protein: CASSLKQGADGANVLTF.

This chain uses TRBV27 with TRBJ1-6; D is undetermined. Germline CDR1 is MNHEY and CDR2 is SMNVEV (reference sequence). Trimming took 0 bases from V and 5 from J, leaving 2 bases between them. The CDR3 totals 13 residues. Written as DNA, the CDR3 is TGTGCCAGCAGTTTATCGAATAATTCACCCCTCCACTTT. It yields the protein CASSLSNNSPLHF.

This clonotype was counted between two and nine times. J is TRBJ1-1 and V is TRBV4-3, with D unclear. Deletions cut 0 bases from V and 8 bases from J, with 10 bases between. Germline loops: CDR1 LGHNA, CDR2 YSLEER. The CDR3 extends over 13 amino acids. CDR3 region: CASSQDRRREAFF. DNA for the CDR3: TGCGCCAGCAGCCAAGATCGGAGGAGAGAAGCTTTCTTT.

CDR3 sequence: CASSLTPGNTIYF. The CDR3 DNA follows: TGTGCCAGCAGTTTGACCCCGGGAAACACCATATATTTT. The chain has TRBV12-3 or TRBV12-4 and TRBJ1-3; no definite D call. The CDR3 covers 13 residues. Between the trimmed V and J ends, which lost 3 bases and 4 bases, there was a span of 7 bases.

Only a few counts were recorded for this clonotype. The chain is built from TRBV7-9 and TRBJ2-5, with D maybe TRBD1 (6 bases). Trimming removed 5 bases from V and 0 bases from J, with 16 bases in between. The CDR3 spans 16 residues. In germline, CDR1 is SEHNR, CDR2 FQNEAQ (reference sequence). CDR3 sequence reads: CASSAGVVQYQETQYF. The CDR3 DNA sequence: TGTGCCAGCAGCGCAGGGGTCGTGCAGTACCAAGAGACCCAGTACTTC.